The sequence of this T cell receptor beta chain was determined in a study of blood T cells in healthy people across ages. The authors ran a second PCR of 7 to 11 cycles using a sample-barcoded 5' primer and a J-beta primer mix. TCRdb re-derived calls from the 5' RACE reads in MiXCR, one entry per CDR3 protein. The profile shows more than 550,000 distinct CDR3 sequences, 22% of them singletons. The CDR3 sequence is 15 residues long. From germline, CDR1 is SGHDT and CDR2 YYEEEE. V lost 3 bases, J lost 1 base, and 13 bases lay in between. The TCR originated in a man between 65 and 85 years old in good health. V is TRBV5-6 and J is TRBJ1-1, with unresolved D. The sequenced sample was blood. The CDR3 sequence: CASSSRIQQNTEAFF. The DNA for the CDR3 is TGTGCCAGCAGCTCACGTATACAACAGAACACTGAAGCTTTCTTT.